The rows below give T cell receptor beta chains drawn from one sample of a study of cytomegalovirus exposure and HLA in healthy donors. The assay was immunoSEQ multiplex PCR, and TCRdb's table has in-frame clones only and misses some. The sample lists tens of thousands of clones; under 70% were seen once. Specimen: PBMCs. The source is a woman aged 45-59 years in good health and CMV-seronegative. Both conserved end residues are part of each CDR3. D genes are given only for firm matches.

cdr3_length: 15
j_call: TRBJ1-1
v_call: TRBV29-1
d_call: NA
cdr3_aa: CSVVPQGGRDTEAFF

cdr3_length: 12
j_call: TRBJ2-5
v_call: TRBV5-1
d_call: NA
cdr3_aa: CASSYTGETQYF

cdr3_length: 13
j_call: TRBJ1-1
v_call: TRBV5-6
d_call: TRBD1
cdr3_aa: CASSLDRARFGFF

cdr3_length: 15
j_call: TRBJ2-7
v_call: TRBV4-1
d_call: NA
cdr3_aa: CASSQEVAGFNEQYF

cdr3_length: 14
j_call: TRBJ2-7
v_call: TRBV13
d_call: TRBD2
cdr3_aa: CASSLAGNSYEQYF

cdr3_length: 14
j_call: TRBJ1-1
v_call: TRBV5-1
d_call: TRBD1
cdr3_aa: CASSPGQSNTEAFF

cdr3_length: 13
j_call: TRBJ2-2
v_call: TRBV7-7
d_call: NA
cdr3_aa: CASSFASDGELFF

cdr3_length: 13
j_call: TRBJ1-6
v_call: TRBV4-1
d_call: NA
cdr3_aa: CASSRDTLGVVHF

cdr3_length: 13
j_call: TRBJ1-1
v_call: TRBV5-1
d_call: TRBD1
cdr3_aa: CASSYTGEAEAFF

cdr3_length: 15
j_call: TRBJ2-3
v_call: TRBV6-6
d_call: TRBD1
cdr3_aa: CASSFMDRGTDTQYF

cdr3_length: 16
j_call: TRBJ2-4
v_call: TRBV18
d_call: NA
cdr3_aa: CASSALSAARGNIQYF

cdr3_length: 16
j_call: TRBJ1-1
v_call: TRBV4-1
d_call: TRBD1
cdr3_aa: CASSQPRTGRNTEAFF

cdr3_length: 12
j_call: TRBJ1-1
v_call: TRBV28
d_call: NA
cdr3_aa: CASSLTPLEAFF

cdr3_length: 11
j_call: TRBJ2-1
v_call: TRBV29-1
d_call: TRBD2
cdr3_aa: CSVGLANEQFF

cdr3_length: 15
j_call: TRBJ1-1
v_call: TRBV6-1
d_call: NA
cdr3_aa: CASSLPQGLSTEAFF

cdr3_length: 14
j_call: TRBJ1-5
v_call: TRBV29-1
d_call: TRBD1
cdr3_aa: CSVRPTGNNQPQHF

cdr3_length: 16
j_call: TRBJ2-1
v_call: TRBV4-2
d_call: TRBD2
cdr3_aa: CASSQGGLAAYNEQFF

cdr3_length: 14
j_call: TRBJ2-3
v_call: TRBV18
d_call: NA
cdr3_aa: CASSPLPRDDTQYF

cdr3_length: 14
j_call: TRBJ1-4
v_call: TRBV5-1
d_call: NA
cdr3_aa: CASSFGTYNEKLFF

cdr3_length: 12
j_call: TRBJ1-1
v_call: TRBV5-1
d_call: NA
cdr3_aa: CASSNTGPEAFF

cdr3_length: 14
j_call: TRBJ1-1
v_call: TRBV6-1
d_call: NA
cdr3_aa: CASSEAQGLTEAFF

cdr3_length: 11
j_call: TRBJ1-3
v_call: TRBV6-5
d_call: NA
cdr3_aa: CASLDRNTIYF

cdr3_length: 14
j_call: NA
v_call: TRBV6-5
d_call: TRBD2
cdr3_aa: CASKPGTSAYEQYF

cdr3_length: 15
j_call: TRBJ1-4
v_call: TRBV5-1
d_call: TRBD1
cdr3_aa: CASSLAGQSDEKLFF

cdr3_length: 15
j_call: TRBJ2-3
v_call: TRBV9
d_call: NA
cdr3_aa: CASSVSSESRDTQYF

cdr3_length: 16
j_call: TRBJ2-1
v_call: TRBV4-1
d_call: NA
cdr3_aa: CASSPLGGRGYNEQFF

cdr3_length: 14
j_call: TRBJ1-1
v_call: TRBV7-6
d_call: NA
cdr3_aa: CASSLREEDTEAFF